The next 32 T cell receptor beta chains were all read from a single sample in a study of blood T cell repertoires in COVID-19. The repertoire was sequenced with immunoSEQ multiplex PCR; TCRdb's copy has only in-frame clones and lacks some. The repertoire includes about 260,000 clones, approximately 86% of them detected once, and around 1.8% sits in the top ten. The sequenced sample consisted of peripheral blood. The receptors shown here come from a man aged 25 to 40 with active or convalescent COVID-19.

The CDR3 DNA reads TGCGCCAGCAGCCAAGATATAACAGGGGGCTACGGCTACACCTTC. Translating gives CASSQDITGGYGYTF. The rearrangement uses TRBV4-1 and TRBJ1-2; 9 bases fit TRBD1. The CDR3 consists of 15 residues. CDR1 is MGHRA, CDR2 YSYEKL, per germline. J was trimmed by 8 bases and V by 0 bases; bases with no gene match: 7.

The chain joins TRBV7-9 to TRBJ2-7; 8 bases align to TRBD1. CDR1 SEHNR and CDR2 FQNEAQ come from the germline V gene (reference sequence). J lost 2 bases, V lost 5 bases, and 5 bases had no gene match. This CDR3 spans 14 amino acids. CDR3 DNA sequence: TGTGCCAGCAGCCCCCGGGACAGGACCTACGAGCAGTACTTC. This gives the protein CASSPRDRTYEQYF.

The CDR3 DNA reads TGTGCCAGTAGCAGGGGCGCGTACACTGAAGCTTTCTTT. It is translated as CASSRGAYTEAFF. The genes are TRBV19 and TRBJ1-1, with D maybe TRBD1 (6 bases). The V gene's germline CDR1 is LNHDA and CDR2 SQIVND (reference sequence). The V end lost 6 bases, the J end lost 3 bases, and 11 bases lay between the germline ends. The CDR3 extends over 13 amino acids. Variable domain in full (rest from reference TRBV19 and TRBJ1-1): DGGITQSPKYLFRKEGQNVTLSCEQNLNHDAMYWYRQDPGQGLRLIYYSQIVNDFQKGDIAEGYSVSREKKESFPLTVTSAQKNPTAFYLCASSRGAYTEAFFGQGTRLTVV.

The V call is TRBV6-4, the J call TRBJ2-7; 7 bases map to TRBD2. J lost 5 bases, V lost 6 bases, and 13 bases had no gene match. From germline, CDR1 is MRHNA and CDR2 SNTAGT. This CDR3 contains 15 residues. The CDR3 sequence: CASSPIAGEAHEQYF. CDR3 sequence (DNA): TGTGCCAGCAGCCCGATCGCGGGGGAAGCTCACGAGCAGTACTTC.

In DNA, the CDR3 is TGTGCCAGCTCACCACCGTTCGGGACAGGGCCAGGAAACACCATATATTTT. Translating it yields CASSPPFGTGPGNTIYF. The rearrangement links TRBV18 to TRBJ1-3, with 9 bases lining up with TRBD1. There are 17 residues in the CDR3. V trimming: 0 bases; J trimming: 4 bases; junction bases outside the gene matches: 7. Per the germline V gene, CDR1 is KGHSH and CDR2 is LQKENI.

The chain employs TRBV4-2 and TRBJ1-2, with D unresolved. The V gene's germline CDR1 is LGHNA and CDR2 YNFKEQ. The length of the CDR3 is 16 residues. V lost 2 bases and J 8 bases, leaving 21 bases between the germline ends. CDR3 coding DNA: TGTGCCAGCAGCCAAAACCTCATGACTCGATCGGGGGGCTACACCTTC. Protein sequence: CASSQNLMTRSGGYTF.

Here the CDR3 DNA reads TGTGCCAGCAGCTTGGGACAGATCGGCCTAAGCAATCAGCCCCAGCATTTT. Translated, it gives CASSLGQIGLSNQPQHF. This chain connects TRBV5-8 to TRBJ1-5, with D tentatively TRBD1 (5 bases). V lost 0 bases and J 1 base, leaving 14 bases between the germline ends. The CDR3 runs 17 residues. Germline V gives CDR1 SGHTS, CDR2 YDEGEE.

This clone was counted once. V gene TRBV6-5 combines with J gene TRBJ1-3; TRBD1 aligns across 8 bases. The junction had 5 bases not matched to a gene; V was cut back by 0 bases and J by 4 bases. There are 16 residues in the CDR3. Per the germline V gene, CDR1 is MNHEY and CDR2 is SVGAGI. As DNA, the CDR3 is TGTGCCAGCAGTTACTCGACAGGGGCTAAAGGAAACACCATATATTTT. Protein product: CASSYSTGAKGNTIYF.

V and J are TRBV6-1 and TRBJ1-6, with TRBD1 matching 7 bases. The CDR3 sequence is 14 residues long. V shed 0 bases, J shed 8 bases, and the junction held 1 base outside the gene matches. Germline V gene sequence: CDR1 MNHNS, CDR2 SASEGT. In DNA form, the CDR3 reads TGTGCCAGCAGTGAAGCAGGGACAGATTCACCCCTCCACTTT. It is translated as CASSEAGTDSPLHF.

This chain uses TRBV6-5 with TRBJ1-4; D possibly corresponds to TRBD1 (5 bases). V lost 8 bases and J lost 4, with 11 bases in between. From germline, CDR1 is MNHEY and CDR2 SVGAGI. The CDR3 extends over 13 amino acids. The CDR3 loop is CASETVDNEKLFF. The CDR3 region has the DNA TGTGCCAGCGAGACAGTTGATAATGAAAAACTGTTTTTT.

The gene calls are TRBV7-8 and TRBJ1-1; maybe TRBD1 (6 bases). V was cut by 0 bases and J by 1 base, with 18 bases left in between. Germline V gives CDR1 SGHVS, CDR2 FQNEAQ. This CDR3 spans 18 amino acids. The DNA for the CDR3 is TGTGCCAGCAGCTTAGCTCAGGCCCCCCCGGACAGGAACACTGAAGCTTTCTTT. Its protein is CASSLAQAPPDRNTEAFF.

This chain joins TRBV6-5 and TRBJ1-6; D gene uncertain. V was pared by 3 bases and J by 7 bases, with 16 bases between. Germline assignment: CDR1 MNHEY and CDR2 SVGAGI. This CDR3 is 16 amino acids long. For the CDR3, the DNA is TGTGCCAGCAGTTATGAACGGTTCCGTATGAATTCACCCCTCCACTTT. Translation gives CASSYERFRMNSPLHF.

This clone has more than one count but fewer than ten. This chain links TRBV2 with TRBJ1-2; no reliable D call. V lost 2 bases and J 6 bases, leaving 16 bases between the germline ends. The CDR3 is 15 residues long. CDR1 SNHLY and CDR2 FYNNEI come from the germline V gene. Here the CDR3 reads CASSELNSFLDGYTF. The CDR3 DNA reads as TGTGCCAGCAGTGAACTAAACAGTTTTTTGGATGGCTACACCTTC.

V usage is TRBV9 and J usage is TRBJ1-5; D perhaps matches TRBD1 (6 bases). Trimming pared 0 bases from V and 3 bases from J, leaving 13 bases between. The CDR3 spans 16 residues. From germline, CDR1 is SGDLS and CDR2 YYNGEE. The CDR3 nucleotides read TGTGCCAGCAGCGTAGGGGCAGGGGAATCCAATCAGCCCCAGCATTTT. Translation: CASSVGAGESNQPQHF.

This chain connects TRBV3-1 (or the pseudogene TRBV3-2) to TRBJ2-3; 7 nucleotides agree with TRBD2. Germline V gene data show CDR1 as LGHDT and CDR2 as YNNKEL (reference sequence). The CDR3 is 15 amino acids. Trimming cost V 0 bases and J 5 bases; bases outside gene matches: 5. The CDR3 loop is CASSQDWGGKDTQYF. In nucleotides, the CDR3 is TGTGCCAGCAGCCAAGATTGGGGGGGGAAAGATACGCAGTATTTT.

This clone appeared a few times. Within the sample, other DNA sequences also encode this same CDR3. This rearrangement joins TRBV2 to TRBJ2-3; TRBD1 agrees at 9 bases. Germline V gene lookup returns CDR1 SNHLY and CDR2 FYNNEI. The CDR3 runs 15 residues. The V segment lost 5 bases and the J segment 3 bases; nucleotides outside the gene matches: 6. The CDR3, as DNA: TGTGCCAGCAGTACGGACAGGGGCTTAACAGATACGCAGTATTTT. Residues: CASSTDRGLTDTQYF.

This sequence joins TRBV7-3 and TRBJ2-5; TRBD1 matches at 8 bases. Trimming at V came to 0 bases and at J to 4 bases, leaving 10 bases not matched to a gene. CDR3 length: 17 amino acids. CDR1 is SGHTA and CDR2 is FQGTGA in the germline V gene. The CDR3 spells CASSLTPPGGLGETQYF. Here the CDR3 DNA reads TGTGCCAGCAGCTTAACCCCCCCAGGGGGCCTTGGAGAGACCCAGTACTTC.

The rearrangement links TRBV24-1 to TRBJ1-1, with a tentative D call TRBD1 (5 bases). Trimming removed 2 bases from V and 0 bases from J, with 12 bases in between. Germline lookup yields CDR1 KGHDR and CDR2 SFDVKD. This CDR3 is built from 16 residues. The CDR3 bases are TGTGCCACCAGTGATTATCAGGGTAACATGAACACTGAAGCTTTCTTT. Protein sequence: CATSDYQGNMNTEAFF.

The chain has TRBV25-1 and TRBJ1-4; maybe TRBD1 (6 bases). Germline CDR1 is MGHDK and CDR2 is SYGVNS. The CDR3 covers 17 residues. The ends were cut back, 2 bases at V and 0 bases at J, with 13 bases in the middle. The CDR3 DNA reads TGTGCCAGCAGTGAACGCGGGGGCCATGCAACTAATGAAAAACTGTTTTTT. It is translated as CASSERGGHATNEKLFF. Full variable domain (remainder filled in from reference TRBV25-1 and TRBJ1-4): EADIYQTPRYLVIGTGKKITLECSQTMGHDKMYWYQQDPGMELHLIHYSYGVNSTEKGDLSSESTVSRIRTEHFPLTLESARPSHTSQYLCASSERGGHATNEKLFFGSGTQLSVL.

CDR3: CATHNPSGGAWETQYF. CDR3 nucleotides: TGTGCCACCCACAATCCTAGCGGGGGGGCTTGGGAGACCCAGTACTTC. The rearrangement uses TRBV5-4 and TRBJ2-5; TRBD2 aligns across 12 bases. This CDR3 contains 16 residues. The germline gives CDR1 SGHNT, CDR2 YYREEE (reference sequence). The V gene end was trimmed by 9 bases and the J gene end by 5 bases; junction bases not matched to a gene: 14. Full variable domain (remainder filled in from reference TRBV5-4 and TRBJ2-5): ETGVTQSPTHLIKTRGQQVTLRCSSQSGHNTVSWYQQALGQGPQFIFQYYREEENGRGNFPPRFSGLQFPNYSSELNVNALELDDSALYLCATHNPSGGAWETQYFGPGTRLLVL.

The CDR3 DNA reads TGCAGCGTTGTCGAGGTTTCAGCTTTCTTT. Translation gives CSVVEVSAFF. The J gene is TRBJ1-1, the V gene TRBV29-1; D call uncertain. With 4 bases removed from V and 10 bases from J, the gap between germline ends came to 10 bases. This CDR3 is 10 amino acids long. Germline V lookup: CDR1 SQVTM, CDR2 ANQGSEA.

This clone has just one count. The chain combines TRBV27 with TRBJ2-7; no clear D. Germline CDR1 is MNHEY and CDR2 is SMNVEV (reference sequence). V was pared by 6 bases and J by 0 bases, with 9 bases between. The CDR3 length is 13 residues. CDR3 sequence reads: CASSLGTSYEQYF. In DNA form, the CDR3 reads TGTGCCAGCAGCTTAGGCACCTCCTACGAGCAGTACTTC.

V gene TRBV4-3 combines with J gene TRBJ2-3; TRBD2 matches at 8 bases. The length of the CDR3 is 15 residues. Germline CDR1 LGHNA, CDR2 YSLEER. J gave up 6 bases and V 4 bases, and 9 bases lay outside the gene matches. For the CDR3, the DNA is TGCGCCAGCAGCCCTGGGACTAGATCAGCCGATACGCAGTATTTT. Its translation: CASSPGTRSADTQYF.

The chain joins TRBV5-4 to TRBJ2-3; TRBD1 matches 9 bases. Per germline, CDR1 SGHNT and CDR2 YYREEE (reference sequence). V lost 2 bases and J lost 5; bases outside the gene matches: 6. The CDR3 contains 15 residues. The CDR3 region is CASSFDRGFLDTQYF. The CDR3, as DNA: TGTGCCAGCAGCTTCGACAGGGGGTTTTTAGATACGCAGTATTTT.

The chain has TRBV29-1 and TRBJ2-1; D may be TRBD1 (6 bases). CDR3 length: 14 amino acids. Trimming stripped 7 bases from V and 7 bases from J, with 20 bases between. Germline V gene data show CDR1 as SQVTM and CDR2 as ANQGSEA. This chain's CDR3 is CSGRARGSSNEQFF. CDR3 DNA sequence: TGCAGCGGCCGAGCCAGGGGCTCCTCTAATGAGCAGTTCTTC.

The chain is built from TRBV5-4 and TRBJ1-2; TRBD1 agrees at 9 bases. After removal of 3 bases from V and 0 bases from J, the junction contained 3 bases not matched to a gene. The CDR3 runs to 15 residues. CDR1 SGHNT and CDR2 YYREEE come from the germline V gene (reference sequence). CDR3 loop: CASSYGTGPNYGYTF. CDR3 nucleotide sequence: TGTGCCAGCAGCTATGGGACAGGGCCTAACTATGGCTACACCTTC.

DNA for the CDR3: TGTGCCACCCAAGCGGGGGGGGGCGGAACAGATACGCAGTATTTT. It translates to CATQAGGGGTDTQYF. J is TRBJ2-3 and V is TRBV7-2; 10 nucleotides line up with TRBD2. Germline V lookup: CDR1 SGHTA, CDR2 FQGNSA. The CDR3 spans 15 residues. Trimming cost V 10 bases and J 3 bases; bases outside gene matches: 10.

This chain joins TRBV28 and TRBJ1-2, with D maybe TRBD1 (5 bases). Trimming took 8 bases from V and 8 from J, leaving 15 bases between them. The CDR3 is made up of 12 amino acids. Germline CDR1 is MDHEN and CDR2 is SYDVKM. The CDR3 protein is CASHLGGGGYTF. The CDR3 DNA reads TGTGCCAGCCACCTGGGGGGGGGAGGCTACACCTTC.

This clone was observed a single time. This chain uses TRBV6-6 with TRBJ2-7; D not resolved. This CDR3 contains 14 residues. Germline V gene sequence: CDR1 MNHNY, CDR2 SVGAGI (reference sequence). The V end lost 10 bases, the J end lost 2 bases, and 18 bases lay between the germline ends. The CDR3 DNA follows: TGTGCCAACCCATTAAGCATTAATCCCTACGAGCAGTACTTC. Translation gives CANPLSINPYEQYF.

This chain joins TRBV4-2 and TRBJ1-3; D unclear. The CDR3 is 14 amino acids. Between the trimmed V and J ends, which lost 0 bases and 4 bases, there was a span of 7 bases. Per germline, CDR1 LGHNA and CDR2 YNFKEQ. The CDR3: CASSQDQWGNTIYF. The CDR3 DNA is TGTGCCAGCAGCCAAGATCAGTGGGGAAACACCATATATTTT.

The chain carries TRBV11-2 and TRBJ1-1, with TRBD1 identical over 8 bases. V gave up 7 bases and J gave up 5 bases; unmatched junction bases: 12. This CDR3 region has 15 residues. Per germline, CDR1 SGHAT and CDR2 FQNNGV. The CDR3 loop reads CASTMNGQGQTEAFF. CDR3 coding DNA: TGTGCCAGCACCATGAACGGACAGGGTCAAACTGAAGCTTTCTTT. Full variable domain (remainder filled in from reference TRBV11-2 and TRBJ1-1): EAGVAQSPRYKIIEKRQSVAFWCNPISGHATLYWYQQILGQGPKLLIQFQNNGVVDDSQLPKDRFSAERLKGVDSTLKIQPAKLEDSAVYLCASTMNGQGQTEAFFGQGTRLTVV.

There are a few counts of this clone. The genes are TRBV12-3 or TRBV12-4 and TRBJ1-2; D unclear. V lost 5 bases and J 4 bases, leaving 8 bases between the germline ends. CDR3 size: 12 residues. CDR3 loop: CASSAEIYGYTF. For the CDR3, the DNA is TGTGCCAGCAGTGCGGAGATCTATGGCTACACCTTC.